One and the same sample provided the 6 T cell receptor beta chains below, sequenced in a study of T cells in Graves' hyperthyroidism and ophthalmopathy. The CDR3 regions of TCR beta were amplified from RNA transcripts. A set of HTBI primers served as the primers for a first-round RT-PCR of the TCR CDR3. From the multiplex PCR reads, TCRdb called clonotypes with MiXCR, one entry per CDR3 protein. The sample has 730,000 or so distinct CDR3 sequences, around 19% seen once. Sequencing used blood. The receptor source for this set is a woman aged 45 to 65 with Graves' hyperthyroidism that later progressed to Graves' ophthalmopathy.

This clonotype was counted a few times. The chain combines TRBV6-1 with TRBJ2-6, with D unclear. Per the germline V gene, CDR1 is MNHNS and CDR2 is SASEGT. The CDR3 loop spans 12 amino acids. Trimming stripped 6 bases from V and 2 bases from J, with 2 bases between. Here the CDR3 reads CASRTGANVLTF. The DNA for the CDR3 is TGTGCCAGCAGGACTGGGGCCAACGTCCTGACTTTC.

This clonotype was seen at least ten times. The chain couples TRBV2 to TRBJ1-1, with D possibly being TRBD1 (5 bases). The germline gives CDR1 SNHLY, CDR2 FYNNEI. The CDR3 length is 13 residues. V shed 1 base and J shed 7 bases, with 10 bases lying between them. CDR3: CASSEGGGFEAFF. The CDR3 DNA is TGTGCCAGCAGTGAAGGGGGGGGTTTTGAAGCTTTCTTT. The full variable domain, rest sourced from reference TRBV2 and TRBJ1-1, is EPEVTQTPSHQVTQMGQEVILRCVPISNHLYFYWYRQILGQKVEFLVSFYNNEISEKSEIFDDQFSVERPDGSNFTLKIRSTKLEDSAMYFCASSEGGGFEAFFGQGTRLTVV.

Ten or more counts support this clonotype. V and J are TRBV6-2 or TRBV6-3 and TRBJ2-7; 9 nucleotides agree with TRBD1. With 4 bases clipped from V and 2 bases from J, the junction kept 9 bases outside the gene matches. The CDR3 is 16 residues long. Germline V gives CDR1 MNHEY, CDR2 SVGEGT. The CDR3 DNA is TGTGCCAGCAGTTCCCGGGACAGGGCACCCCCCTACGAGCAGTACTTC. It specifies CASSSRDRAPPYEQYF.

This clonotype was recorded a few times. This chain uses TRBV24-1 with TRBJ2-2; 14 positions agree with TRBD2. The CDR3 spans 16 residues. With 10 bases clipped from V and 1 base from J, the junction kept 4 bases outside the gene matches. CDR1 is KGHDR and CDR2 is SFDVKD in the germline V gene. The CDR3 here is CATRTSGGLNTGELFF. In DNA, the CDR3 is TGTGCCACACGGACTAGCGGGGGGCTGAACACCGGGGAGCTGTTTTTT.

This clonotype was counted many times. The CDR3 spells CASKRDRGQETQYF. The CDR3 DNA follows: TGTGCCAGCAAGCGAGACAGGGGGCAAGAGACCCAGTACTTC. V and J are TRBV2 and TRBJ2-5; 9 positions agree with TRBD1. The CDR3 sequence is 14 residues long. CDR1 and CDR2 from the germline V gene are SNHLY and FYNNEI. V dropped 7 bases and J dropped 2; count of bases not matched to a gene: 5.

This clonotype was observed at least ten times. The genes are TRBV29-1 and TRBJ1-1; no definite D call. The CDR3 runs to 13 residues. Trimming cost V 6 bases and J 6 bases, with 17 bases left between them. CDR1 is SQVTM and CDR2 is ANQGSEA in the germline V gene. The CDR3 DNA reads TGCAGCGTGGCGACGGCAAACGGCCCTGAAGCTTTCTTT. Amino acids: CSVATANGPEAFF.